Described below is a single TCR beta chain sequence and its context. The V gene lost 5 bases and the J gene lost 6 bases, with 14 bases spanning the gap. Germline CDR1 is LNHNV and CDR2 is YYDKDF (reference sequence). This CDR3 has 15 amino acids. The data belong to a study of cytomegalovirus exposure and HLA in healthy donors. 60 Vbeta and 13 Jbeta primers were used in PCR. Sequenced by immunoSEQ multiplex PCR; TCRdb stores in-frame clones only, minus some. Here the sample spans about 170,000 clones, almost 75% being singletons. This receptor was taken from a woman younger than 30 in good health and CMV-seropositive. J is TRBJ1-6 and V is TRBV15; D is unclear. The sequenced material came from PBMCs. CDR3 sequence reads: CATSEGPPGNSPLHF. CDR3 nucleotide sequence: TGTGCCACCAGCGAGGGCCCTCCGGGTAATTCACCCCTCCACTTT.